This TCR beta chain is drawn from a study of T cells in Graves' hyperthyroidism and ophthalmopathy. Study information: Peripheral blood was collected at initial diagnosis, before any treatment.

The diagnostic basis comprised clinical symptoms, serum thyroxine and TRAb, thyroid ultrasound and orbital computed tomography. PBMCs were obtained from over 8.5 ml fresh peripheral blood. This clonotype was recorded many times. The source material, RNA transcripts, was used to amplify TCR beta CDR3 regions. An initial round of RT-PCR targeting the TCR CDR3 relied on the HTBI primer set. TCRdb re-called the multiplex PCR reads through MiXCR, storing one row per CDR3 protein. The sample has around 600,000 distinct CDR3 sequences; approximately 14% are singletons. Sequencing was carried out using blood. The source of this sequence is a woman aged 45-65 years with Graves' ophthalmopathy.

Here the CDR3 DNA reads TGTGCCAGCAGTCGGGGACTAGCGGGAGATACGCAGTATTTT. It translates to CASSRGLAGDTQYF. The V and J genes are TRBV6-2 or TRBV6-3 and TRBJ2-3; TRBD2 aligns across 12 bases. This CDR3 contains 14 residues. The V gene's germline CDR1 is MNHEY and CDR2 SVGEGT. Trimming took 5 bases from V and 5 from J; bases not matched to a gene: 2.